The TCR beta chain described here comes from a study of T cells in Graves' hyperthyroidism and ophthalmopathy (dated by TCRdb to between 2018 and 2021). Background on the whole study: Peripheral blood samples were taken at initial diagnosis, before any treatment was given. Prospective prediction of ophthalmopathy was tested in an independent validation cohort consisting of some 20 hyperthyroidism patients and around 16 patients who later progressed to ophthalmopathy. To identify distinguishing TCR V-J signatures, a discovery cohort of about 100 patients was used, comprising some 45 with Graves' ophthalmopathy and some 60 with stable Graves' hyperthyroidism. Once sampling was done, hyperthyroidism patients were given methimazole at a starting dose of 30 mg daily, whereas ophthalmopathy patients were given high-dose intravenous methylprednisolone. TCR Vbeta CDR3 sequencing of roughly 140 peripheral blood samples (over 40 ophthalmopathy, about 74 hyperthyroidism and approximately 17 progressor patients) is reported in the paper. Thyroid tissue and blood T-cell repertoires from more than 5 Graves' hyperthyroidism patients were also compared in the study. The roughly 100 discovery patients were randomly divided into training and test sets at a 7:3 ratio.

The germline V gene encodes CDR1 SEHNR and CDR2 FQNEAQ (reference sequence). The CDR3 contains 16 residues, cysteine and phenylalanine counted. Just CDR3 DNA is preserved here, 48 bases in frame from base 1. A few counts support this clonotype. There is no known antigen for this receptor. Germline and junction disagree at one end, which may indicate a read error. Stable Graves' hyperthyroidism was defined as the absence of progression to ophthalmopathy over 18 months of follow-up. Hyperthyroidism patients were aged 18 to 65 years and newly diagnosed, with disease duration of less than 2 months. The study excluded patients with uncontrolled infections, other autoimmune diseases, pregnancy or lactation. Diagnoses were based on clinical symptoms, serum thyroxine and TRAb, thyroid ultrasound and orbital computed tomography. Ficoll-Paque density gradient centrifugation was used to isolate PBMCs from about 10 ml of fresh peripheral blood. Trizol reagent was used to extract total RNA, and RNA quality was then checked on an Agilent 2100 Bioanalyzer.

The TCR beta CDR3 regions were amplified from the RNA transcripts. For the first round of RT-PCR on the TCR CDR3, the HTBI primer set was used together with the Qiagen OneStep RT-PCR kit. A second multiplex PCR round built the libraries, followed by size selection and purification. Sequencing of the libraries was done on an Illumina HiSeq2000 using paired-end 100 bp reads. The authors processed their data as follows. Raw data were processed with SOAPnuke, discarding reads with adapters, uncalled bases, mean Phred below 15, or no exact constant-primer or identifier match. COPE v1.2.5 was used to merge the high-quality paired reads, and each unique nucleotide sequence was defined as a clonotype. MiTCR v1.1 was used to align the clonotypes against IMGT TRBV, TRBD and TRBJ reference segments. The analysis was restricted to V-J combinations with a frequency above 0.0001, which together covered 99.2% of the repertoires. A TCS score was defined as the ratio of F50 (clonal expansion) to E x V (chaos), with BLOSUM62-based TCRdist applied between CDR3 peptides within each V-J. Welch's t-statistics and random forest reduced roughly 540 V-J features to 13, which were used in a naive Bayes classifier (R e1071). The raw public data were reprocessed by TCRdb itself: fastp quality trimming at Q25, MiXCR clonotype calling, in-frame beta chains only. A single entry per CDR3 protein holds the most common genes and DNA from its merged rows. For this entry, the V and J calls and clone size follow TCRdb and not the study's own pipeline. Within this sample are a few hundred thousand distinct CDR3 sequences, with roughly 20% of them counted one time only. The top ten clones comprise approximately 49% of the sample.

Overall study results and their limits: Ophthalmopathy was separated from stable hyperthyroidism by a 13 V-J signature model, with roughly 88% sensitivity and just over 81% specificity obtained in cross-validation and 80%/75% obtained in testing. Sample size was not statistically predetermined, and blinding of investigators to group allocation was not performed. In validation, progression to ophthalmopathy was predicted by the model with roughly 69% sensitivity and 72.22% specificity, a median of roughly 6.4 months before onset. Blood samples also contained most of the expanded thyroid clonotypes (frequency above 0.001), which suggests that blood repertoires may reflect thyroid immune responses.

The chain is made from TRBV7-9 and TRBJ2-3; a stretch of 8 junction bases matches TRBD1. What was sequenced was blood. This receptor was identified in a woman aged 45-65 years with Graves' hyperthyroidism. The bases are TGTGCCAGCAGCCACTTAGGAGGACAGGGCACGGATACGCAGTATTTT. This translates into CASSHLGGQGTDTQYF.